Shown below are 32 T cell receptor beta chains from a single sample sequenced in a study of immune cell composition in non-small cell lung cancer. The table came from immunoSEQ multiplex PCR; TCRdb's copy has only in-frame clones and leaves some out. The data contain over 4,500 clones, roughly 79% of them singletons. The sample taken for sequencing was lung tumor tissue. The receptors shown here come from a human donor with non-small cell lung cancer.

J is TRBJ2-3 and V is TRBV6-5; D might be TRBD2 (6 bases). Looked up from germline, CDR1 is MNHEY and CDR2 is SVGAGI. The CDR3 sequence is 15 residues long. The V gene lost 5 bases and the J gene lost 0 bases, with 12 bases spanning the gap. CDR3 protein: CASSKERVSTDTQYF. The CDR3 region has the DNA TGTGCCAGCAGTAAAGAGCGGGTTAGCACAGATACGCAGTATTTT.

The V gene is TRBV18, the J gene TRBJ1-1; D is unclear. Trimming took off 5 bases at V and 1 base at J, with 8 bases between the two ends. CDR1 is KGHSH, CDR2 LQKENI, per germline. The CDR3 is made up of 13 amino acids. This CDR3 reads CASSESWNTEAFF. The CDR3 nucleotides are TGTGCCAGCTCAGAGTCGTGGAACACTGAAGCTTTCTTT. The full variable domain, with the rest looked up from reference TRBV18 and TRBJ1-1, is NAGVMQNPRHLVRRRGQEARLRCSPMKGHSHVYWYRQLPEEGLKFMVYLQKENIIDESGMPKERFSAEFPKEGPSILRIQQVVRGDSAAYFCASSESWNTEAFFGQGTRLTVV.

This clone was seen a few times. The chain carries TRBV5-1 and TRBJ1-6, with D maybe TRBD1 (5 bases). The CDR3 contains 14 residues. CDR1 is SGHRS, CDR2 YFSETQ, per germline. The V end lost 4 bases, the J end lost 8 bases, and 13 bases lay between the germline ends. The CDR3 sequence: CASSNAGFDSPLHF. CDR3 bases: TGCGCCAGCAGCAACGCAGGGTTCGATTCACCCCTCCACTTT.

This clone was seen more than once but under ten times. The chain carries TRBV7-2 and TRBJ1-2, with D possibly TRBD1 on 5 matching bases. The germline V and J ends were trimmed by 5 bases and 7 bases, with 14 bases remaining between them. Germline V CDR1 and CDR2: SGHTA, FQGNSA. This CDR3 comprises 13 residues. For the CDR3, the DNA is TGTGCCAGCAGCCTTCCGGGGGGAGGTGGCTACACCTTC. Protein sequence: CASSLPGGGGYTF.

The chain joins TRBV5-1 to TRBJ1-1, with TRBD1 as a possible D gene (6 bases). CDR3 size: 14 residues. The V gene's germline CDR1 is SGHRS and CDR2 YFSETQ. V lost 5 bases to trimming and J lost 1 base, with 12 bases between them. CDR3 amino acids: CASRPGATNTEAFF. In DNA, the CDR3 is TGCGCCAGCAGACCAGGGGCCACGAACACTGAAGCTTTCTTT.

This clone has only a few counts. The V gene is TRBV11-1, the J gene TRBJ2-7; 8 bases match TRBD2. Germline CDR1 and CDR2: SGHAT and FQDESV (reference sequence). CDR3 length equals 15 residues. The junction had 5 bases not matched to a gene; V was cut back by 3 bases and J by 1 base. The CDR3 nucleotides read TGTGCCAGCAGCTTGAGCGGGAGTTTGTCCTACGAGCAGTACTTC. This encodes CASSLSGSLSYEQYF.

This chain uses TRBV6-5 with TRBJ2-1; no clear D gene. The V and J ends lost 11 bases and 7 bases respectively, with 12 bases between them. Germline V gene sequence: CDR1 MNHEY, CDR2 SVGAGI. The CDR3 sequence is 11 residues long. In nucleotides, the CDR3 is TGTGCCTTTCAAGACTTTAATGAGCAGTTCTTC. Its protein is CAFQDFNEQFF.

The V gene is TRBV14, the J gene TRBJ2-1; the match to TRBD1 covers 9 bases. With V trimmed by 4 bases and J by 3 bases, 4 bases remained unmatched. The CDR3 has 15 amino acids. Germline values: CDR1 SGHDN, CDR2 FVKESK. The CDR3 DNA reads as TGTGCCAGCAGCCGAACAGGGGGCCGCTACAATGAGCAGTTCTTC. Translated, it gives CASSRTGGRYNEQFF.

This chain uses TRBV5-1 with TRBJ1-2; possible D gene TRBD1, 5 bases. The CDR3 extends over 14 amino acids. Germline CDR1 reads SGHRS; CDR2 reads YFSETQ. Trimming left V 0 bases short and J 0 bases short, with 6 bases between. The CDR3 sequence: CASSLGQSNYGYTF. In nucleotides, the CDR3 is TGCGCCAGCAGCTTGGGACAGTCTAACTATGGCTACACCTTC.

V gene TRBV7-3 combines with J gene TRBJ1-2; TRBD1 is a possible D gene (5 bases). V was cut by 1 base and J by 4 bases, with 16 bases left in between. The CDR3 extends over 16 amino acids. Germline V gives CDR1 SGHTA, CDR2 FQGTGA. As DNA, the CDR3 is TGTGCCAGCAGCTTAATGGGAAGGGTCGGGGGCTATGGCTACACCTTC. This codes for CASSLMGRVGGYGYTF.

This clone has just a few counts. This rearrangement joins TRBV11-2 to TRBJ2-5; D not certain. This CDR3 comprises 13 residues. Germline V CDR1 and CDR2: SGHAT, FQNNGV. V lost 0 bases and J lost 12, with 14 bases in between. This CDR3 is CASSLETEWSEYF. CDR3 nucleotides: TGTGCCAGCAGCTTAGAAACTGAGTGGAGTGAGTACTTC.

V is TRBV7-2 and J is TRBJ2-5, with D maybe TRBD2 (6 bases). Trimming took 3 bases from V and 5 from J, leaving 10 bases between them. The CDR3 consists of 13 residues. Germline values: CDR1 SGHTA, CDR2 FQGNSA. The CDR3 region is CASSFARGETQYF. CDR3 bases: TGTGCCAGCAGCTTTGCTCGGGGGGAGACCCAGTACTTC.

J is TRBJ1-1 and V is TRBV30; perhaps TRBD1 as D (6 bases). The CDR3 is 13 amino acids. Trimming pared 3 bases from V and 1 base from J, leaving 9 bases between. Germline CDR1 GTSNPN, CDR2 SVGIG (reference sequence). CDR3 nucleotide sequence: TGTGCCTGGAGGGCACAGGGGAACACTGAAGCTTTCTTT. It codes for CAWRAQGNTEAFF. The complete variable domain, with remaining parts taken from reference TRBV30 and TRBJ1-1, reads SQTIHQWPATLVQPVGSPLSLECTVEGTSNPNLYWYRQAAGRGLQLLFYSVGIGQISSEVPQNLSASRPQDRQFILSSKKLLLSDSGFYLCAWRAQGNTEAFFGQGTRLTVV.

The CDR3 reads CASSRTGYPYNEQFF. The CDR3 DNA follows: TGTGCCAGCAGCCGGACAGGGTACCCCTACAATGAGCAGTTCTTC. The chain joins TRBV7-6 to TRBJ2-1; TRBD1 aligns across 8 bases. The CDR3 has 15 residues. Germline V gene sequence: CDR1 SGHVS, CDR2 FNYEAQ. Trimming cost V 5 bases and J 2 bases; bases outside gene matches: 5.

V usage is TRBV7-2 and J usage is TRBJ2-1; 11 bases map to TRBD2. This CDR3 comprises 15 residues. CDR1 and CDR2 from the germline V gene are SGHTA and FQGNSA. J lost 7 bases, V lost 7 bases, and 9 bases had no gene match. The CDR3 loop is CASTLSGGAINEQFF. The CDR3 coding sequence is TGTGCCAGCACCCTTAGCGGGGGGGCCATAAATGAGCAGTTCTTC.

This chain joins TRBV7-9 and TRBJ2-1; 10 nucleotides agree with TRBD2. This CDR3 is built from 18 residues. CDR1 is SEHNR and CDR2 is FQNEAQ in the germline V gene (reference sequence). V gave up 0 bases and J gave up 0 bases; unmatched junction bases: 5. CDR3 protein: CASSLARASGGSYNEQFF. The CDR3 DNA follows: TGTGCCAGCAGCTTAGCGAGGGCTAGCGGGGGCTCCTACAATGAGCAGTTCTTC.

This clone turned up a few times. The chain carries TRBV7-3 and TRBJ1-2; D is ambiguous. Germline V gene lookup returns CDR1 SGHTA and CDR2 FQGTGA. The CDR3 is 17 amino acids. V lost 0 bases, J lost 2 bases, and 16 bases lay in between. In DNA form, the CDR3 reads TGTGCCAGCAGCTTAACCGGGGAGCCTTTGAGAAACTATGGCTACACCTTC. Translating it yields CASSLTGEPLRNYGYTF.

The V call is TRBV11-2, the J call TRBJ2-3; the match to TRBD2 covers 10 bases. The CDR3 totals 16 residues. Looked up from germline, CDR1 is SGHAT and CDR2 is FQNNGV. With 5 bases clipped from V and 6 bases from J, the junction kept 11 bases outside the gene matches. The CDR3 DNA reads TGTGCCAGCAGCCCAGAGAGCGGGAGGGCCTCGGATACGCAGTATTTT. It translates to CASSPESGRASDTQYF.

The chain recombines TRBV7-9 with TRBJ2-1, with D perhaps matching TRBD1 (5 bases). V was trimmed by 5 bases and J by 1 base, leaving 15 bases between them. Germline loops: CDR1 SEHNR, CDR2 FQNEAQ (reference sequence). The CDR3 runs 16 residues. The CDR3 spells CASSLKGISSYNEQFF. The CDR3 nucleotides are TGTGCCAGCAGCCTTAAGGGGATCAGTTCCTACAATGAGCAGTTCTTC.

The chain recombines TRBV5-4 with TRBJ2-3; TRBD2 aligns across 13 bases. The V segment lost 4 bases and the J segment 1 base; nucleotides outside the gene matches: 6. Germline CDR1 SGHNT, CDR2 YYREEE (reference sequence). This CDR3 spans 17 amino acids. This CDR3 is CASSRQGTSGGTDTQYF. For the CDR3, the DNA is TGTGCCAGCAGCCGACAAGGGACTAGCGGGGGCACAGATACGCAGTATTTT.

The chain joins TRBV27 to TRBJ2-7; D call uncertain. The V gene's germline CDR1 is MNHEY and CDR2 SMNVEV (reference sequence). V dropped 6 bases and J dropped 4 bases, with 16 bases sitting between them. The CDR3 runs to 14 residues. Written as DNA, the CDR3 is TGTGCCAGCAGGATCAGCGAGGTGTCTTACGAGCAGTACTTC. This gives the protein CASRISEVSYEQYF.

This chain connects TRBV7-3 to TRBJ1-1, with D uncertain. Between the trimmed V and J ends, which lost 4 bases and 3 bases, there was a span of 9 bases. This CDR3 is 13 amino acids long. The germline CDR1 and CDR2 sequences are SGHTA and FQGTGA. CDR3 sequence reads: CASSSQYDTEAFF. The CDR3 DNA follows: TGTGCCAGCAGCTCGCAGTACGACACTGAAGCTTTCTTT.

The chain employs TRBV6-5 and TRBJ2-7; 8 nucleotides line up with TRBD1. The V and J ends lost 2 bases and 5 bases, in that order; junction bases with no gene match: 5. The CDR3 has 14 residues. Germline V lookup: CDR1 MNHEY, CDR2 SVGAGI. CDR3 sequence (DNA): TGTGCCAGCAGTTACGAGGACAGGGTAGACGAGCAGTACTTC. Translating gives CASSYEDRVDEQYF.

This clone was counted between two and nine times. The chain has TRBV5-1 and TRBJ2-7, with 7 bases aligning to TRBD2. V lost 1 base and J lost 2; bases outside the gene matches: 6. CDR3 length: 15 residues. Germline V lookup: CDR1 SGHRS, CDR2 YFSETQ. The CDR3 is CASSLLPSGTYEQYF. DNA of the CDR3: TGCGCCAGCAGCTTGTTACCTAGCGGAACCTACGAGCAGTACTTC.

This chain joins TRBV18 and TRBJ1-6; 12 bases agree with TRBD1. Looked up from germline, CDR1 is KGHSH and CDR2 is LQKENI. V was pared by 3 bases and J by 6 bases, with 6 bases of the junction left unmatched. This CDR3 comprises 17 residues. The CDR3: CASSPAGQGATNSPLHF. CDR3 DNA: TGTGCCAGCTCACCGGCGGGACAGGGGGCAACTAATTCACCCCTCCACTTT.

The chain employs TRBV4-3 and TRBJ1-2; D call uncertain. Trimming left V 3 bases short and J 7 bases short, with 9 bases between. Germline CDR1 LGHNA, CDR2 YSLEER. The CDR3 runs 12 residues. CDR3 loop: CASSHAFGGYTF. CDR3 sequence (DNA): TGCGCCAGCAGCCACGCGTTCGGTGGCTACACCTTC.

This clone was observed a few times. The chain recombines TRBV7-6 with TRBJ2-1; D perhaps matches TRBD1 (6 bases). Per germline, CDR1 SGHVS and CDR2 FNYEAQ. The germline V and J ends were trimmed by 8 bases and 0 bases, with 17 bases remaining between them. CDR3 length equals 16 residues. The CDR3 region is CASSFLTGDSYNEQFF. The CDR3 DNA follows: TGTGCCAGCTCATTTTTGACAGGCGACTCCTACAATGAGCAGTTCTTC. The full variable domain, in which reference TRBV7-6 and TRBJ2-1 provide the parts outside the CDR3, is GAGVSQSPRYKVTKRGQDVALRCDPISGHVSLYWYRQALGQGPEFLTYFNYEAQQDKSGLPNDRFSAERPEGSISTLTIQRTEQRDSAMYRCASSFLTGDSYNEQFFGPGTRLTVL.

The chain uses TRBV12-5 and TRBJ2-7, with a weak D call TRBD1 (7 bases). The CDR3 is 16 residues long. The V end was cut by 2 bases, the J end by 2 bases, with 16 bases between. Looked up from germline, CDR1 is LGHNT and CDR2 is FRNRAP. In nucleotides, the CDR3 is TGTGCTAGTGGTTTGAGACCCGGGGGACAGCCCTACGAGCAGTACTTC. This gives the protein CASGLRPGGQPYEQYF.

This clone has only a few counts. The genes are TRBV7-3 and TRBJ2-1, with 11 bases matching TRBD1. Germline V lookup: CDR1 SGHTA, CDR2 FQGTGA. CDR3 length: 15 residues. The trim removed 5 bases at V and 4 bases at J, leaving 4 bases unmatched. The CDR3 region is CASSRDRGEYNEQFF. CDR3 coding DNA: TGTGCCAGCAGCCGGGACAGGGGGGAATACAATGAGCAGTTCTTC. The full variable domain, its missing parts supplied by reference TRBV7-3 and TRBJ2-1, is GAGVSQTPSNKVTEKGKYVELRCDPISGHTALYWYRQSLGQGPEFLIYFQGTGAADDSGLPNDRFFAVRPEGSVSTLKIQRTERGDSAVYLCASSRDRGEYNEQFFGPGTRLTVL.

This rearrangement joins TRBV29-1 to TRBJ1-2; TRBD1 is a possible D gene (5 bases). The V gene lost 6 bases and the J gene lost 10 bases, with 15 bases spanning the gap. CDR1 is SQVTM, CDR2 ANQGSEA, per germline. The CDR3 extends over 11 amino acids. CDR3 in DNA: TGCAGCGTCGCCCAGGGAGGAGACTACACCTTC. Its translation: CSVAQGGDYTF.

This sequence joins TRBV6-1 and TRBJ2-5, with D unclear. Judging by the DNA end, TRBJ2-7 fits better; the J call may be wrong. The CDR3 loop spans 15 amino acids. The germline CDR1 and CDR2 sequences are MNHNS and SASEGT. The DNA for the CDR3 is TGTGCCAGCAGTGAACGGTCCGCCAACTCCTACGAGCAGTACTTC. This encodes CASSERSANSYEQYF.

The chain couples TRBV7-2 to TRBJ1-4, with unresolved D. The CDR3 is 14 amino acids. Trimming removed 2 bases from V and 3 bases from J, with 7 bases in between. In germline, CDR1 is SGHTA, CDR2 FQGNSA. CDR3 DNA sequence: TGTGCCAGCAGCTTAAGTTCAGCTAATGAAAAACTGTTTTTT. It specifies CASSLSSANEKLFF.